These 30 T cell receptor beta chains originate from one sample sequenced in a study of early T cells in non-severe SARS-CoV-2 infection. TCRdb redid the calling of the 5' RACE reads with MiXCR, one entry per CDR3 protein. The profile covers some 34,000 distinct CDR3 sequences, with 8.5% to 10% appearing a single time and 9.5% to 15% taken by the ten largest. The specimen sequenced was whole blood. These receptors all stem from an adult who was a healthcare worker with PCR-confirmed SARS-CoV-2 infection or an uninfected control (not recorded which).

The rearrangement uses TRBV20-1 and TRBJ1-1, with 11 positions matching TRBD1. The CDR3 is 17 amino acids. The V gene's germline CDR1 is DFQATT and CDR2 SNEGSKA (reference sequence). The trim removed 2 bases at V and 0 bases at J, leaving 8 bases unmatched. CDR3 sequence: CSARSTGTGGLNTEAFF. As DNA, the CDR3 is TGCAGTGCTAGAAGTACCGGGACAGGGGGATTGAACACTGAAGCTTTCTTT.

This clonotype was seen ten or more times. The chain combines TRBV6-1 with TRBJ1-5; unclear D gene. This CDR3 spans 14 amino acids. V lost 7 bases and J 4 bases, leaving 14 bases between the germline ends. Germline V gene data show CDR1 as MNHNS and CDR2 as SASEGT. CDR3 residues: CASTLEYQNQPQHF. In nucleotides, the CDR3 is TGTGCCAGCACTCTAGAGTACCAAAATCAGCCCCAGCATTTT.

This clonotype has ten or more counts. The gene calls are TRBV20-1 and TRBJ1-1; tentatively, D is TRBD1 (5 bases). The V end lost 3 bases, the J end lost 0 bases, and 11 bases lay between the germline ends. Germline assignment: CDR1 DFQATT and CDR2 SNEGSKA (reference sequence). CDR3 size: 14 residues. CDR3 nucleotides: TGCAGTGCTAGGGGGCCCCCACTGAACACTGAAGCTTTCTTT. Protein: CSARGPPLNTEAFF.

This clonotype was observed at least ten times. CDR3 sequence reads: CASSLGPQGADTGELFF. As DNA, the CDR3 is TGTGCCAGCAGCTTAGGACCTCAGGGGGCTGATACCGGGGAGCTGTTTTTT. This chain connects TRBV7-6 to TRBJ2-2; 8 nucleotides align to TRBD1. The V gene end was trimmed by 1 base and the J gene end by 5 bases; junction bases not matched to a gene: 9. CDR1 and CDR2 from the germline V gene are SGHVS and FNYEAQ. The CDR3 length is 17 residues.

The sample holds many counts of this clonotype. V and J are TRBV30 and TRBJ1-2; the D is unclear. The CDR3 length is 12 residues. The V gene's germline CDR1 is GTSNPN and CDR2 SVGIG (reference sequence). The V gene lost 4 bases and the J gene lost 0 bases, with 6 bases spanning the gap. CDR3 residues: CAWMGTNYGYTF. The DNA for the CDR3 is TGTGCCTGGATGGGAACTAACTATGGCTACACCTTC.

The chain has TRBV6-5 and TRBJ2-7; D might be TRBD2 (5 bases). Germline V gene lookup returns CDR1 MNHEY and CDR2 SVGAGI. V was trimmed by 0 bases and J by 0 bases, leaving 6 bases between them. The CDR3 is 14 residues long. The DNA for the CDR3 is TGTGCCAGCAGTTACTCAGGGAGCTCCTACGAGCAGTACTTC. This codes for CASSYSGSSYEQYF.

The CDR3 DNA is TGTGCCAGCAGCTTGGGAGGGGGCCGTACAGATACGCAGTATTTT. Its translation is CASSLGGGRTDTQYF. The chain has TRBV5-4 and TRBJ2-3, with 7 nucleotides matching TRBD1. The length of the CDR3 is 15 residues. With V trimmed by 0 bases and J by 3 bases, 4 bases remained unmatched. The germline V gene encodes CDR1 SGHNT and CDR2 YYREEE (reference sequence).

This clonotype was counted only a few times. The chain's CDR3 is CASSLSLGSGANVLTF. CDR3 DNA: TGTGCCAGCAGCTTAAGCTTAGGCTCTGGGGCCAACGTCCTGACTTTC. The rearrangement joins TRBV7-3 to TRBJ2-6; D not certain. Trimming took 1 base from V and 0 from J, leaving 7 bases between them. This CDR3 has 16 residues. From germline, CDR1 is SGHTA and CDR2 FQGTGA.

This clonotype was recorded many times. The rearrangement joins TRBV27 to TRBJ2-2; D could derive from TRBD1 or TRBD2 (5 bases each). V lost 6 bases and J lost 7, with 9 bases in between. In germline, CDR1 is MNHEY, CDR2 SMNVEV (reference sequence). The CDR3 runs 12 residues. Here the CDR3 reads CASRRGGGELFF. CDR3 DNA sequence: TGTGCCAGCAGGAGGGGTGGCGGGGAGCTGTTTTTT.

This clonotype was picked up many times. This chain uses TRBV4-3 with TRBJ2-7, with D unclear. V gave up 2 bases and J gave up 1 base, with 12 bases separating them. CDR1 is LGHNA, CDR2 YSLEER, per germline. The CDR3 spans 15 residues. The DNA of the CDR3 is TGCGCCAGCAGCCAATCACCTGGTTTATCCTACGAGCAGTACTTC. Its translation: CASSQSPGLSYEQYF.

At least ten counts were recorded for this clonotype. This sequence joins TRBV29-1 and TRBJ1-1, with 7 positions matching TRBD1. The length of the CDR3 is 13 residues. Germline trimming cut 6 bases from V and 6 bases from J; bases unmatched to any gene: 10. In germline, CDR1 is SQVTM, CDR2 ANQGSEA. CDR3 sequence reads: CSVVAGGGPEAFF. DNA for the CDR3: TGCAGCGTCGTTGCAGGGGGAGGGCCTGAAGCTTTCTTT.

This clonotype was seen ten or more times. J is TRBJ2-1 and V is TRBV20-1; 11 bases are shared with TRBD2. The CDR3 sequence is 14 residues long. The V gene's germline CDR1 is DFQATT and CDR2 SNEGSKA (reference sequence). Trimming at V came to 5 bases and at J to 3 bases, leaving 3 bases not matched to a gene. The CDR3 DNA reads as TGCAGTGCTGGCGGGACTAGCGGCTACAATGAGCAGTTCTTC. The encoded protein is CSAGGTSGYNEQFF.

This clonotype was seen more than once but under ten times. This chain joins TRBV6-4 and TRBJ2-2, with a possible D match to TRBD2 (5 bases). The CDR3 has 13 residues. Germline lookup yields CDR1 MRHNA and CDR2 SNTAGT. V was trimmed by 6 bases and J by 7 bases, leaving 12 bases between them. Here the CDR3 reads CASSQEVGGELFF. CDR3 DNA: TGTGCCAGCAGCCAGGAGGTCGGCGGGGAGCTGTTTTTT.

The V and J genes are TRBV3-1 and TRBJ2-2, with D perhaps matching TRBD2 (5 bases). Looked up from germline, CDR1 is LGHDT and CDR2 is YNNKEL (reference sequence). The germline V and J ends were trimmed by 2 bases and 1 base, with 8 bases remaining between them. The CDR3 loop spans 15 amino acids. The DNA of the CDR3 is TGTGCCAGCAGCCAATACGCGGGGAACACCGGGGAGCTGTTTTTT. Residues: CASSQYAGNTGELFF.

This clonotype was observed a few times. V is TRBV7-9 and J is TRBJ2-2, with 7 bases fitting TRBD2. In germline, CDR1 is SEHNR, CDR2 FQNEAQ (reference sequence). CDR3 length: 15 amino acids. V lost 5 bases to trimming and J lost 3 bases; unmatched junction nucleotides: 6. CDR3 bases: TGTGCCAGCAGCCATCAGCGGGGTGACACCGGGGAGCTGTTTTTT. It encodes CASSHQRGDTGELFF.

Many counts were recorded for this clonotype. This chain joins TRBV9 and TRBJ1-1, with D tentatively TRBD1 (5 bases). This CDR3 comprises 14 residues. The ends were cut back, 0 bases at V and 4 bases at J, with 10 bases in the middle. Per the germline V gene, CDR1 is SGDLS and CDR2 is YYNGEE. CDR3 in amino acids: CASSVGLGGTEAFF. The CDR3 DNA sequence: TGTGCCAGCAGCGTAGGACTGGGGGGCACTGAAGCTTTCTTT. The full variable domain, its missing parts supplied by reference TRBV9 and TRBJ1-1, is DSGVTQTPKHLITATGQRVTLRCSPRSGDLSVYWYQQSLDQGLQFLIQYYNGEERAKGNILERFSAQQFPDLHSELNLSSLELGDSALYFCASSVGLGGTEAFFGQGTRLTVV.

This clonotype occurred many times. V and J are TRBV3-1 and TRBJ1-6, with TRBD1 matching over 8 bases. CDR3 size: 14 residues. The V and J ends lost 4 bases and 7 bases, in that order; junction bases with no gene match: 3. Germline CDR1 LGHDT, CDR2 YNNKEL (reference sequence). The CDR3 sequence: CASSLGQENSPLHF. The CDR3 nucleotides read TGTGCCAGCAGCCTGGGACAGGAGAATTCACCCCTCCACTTT.

This clonotype was seen repeatedly, ten times or more. The V gene is TRBV29-1, the J gene TRBJ2-1; 7 bases line up with TRBD1. The V and J ends lost 3 bases and 8 bases, in that order; junction bases with no gene match: 4. CDR3 length: 12 residues. Germline values: CDR1 SQVTM, CDR2 ANQGSEA. The CDR3 DNA reads as TGCAGCGTTGATGGACAGGCTTATGAGCAGTTCTTC. Translated: CSVDGQAYEQFF.

This chain joins TRBV7-9 and TRBJ1-1; maybe TRBD1 (5 bases). This CDR3 is 14 amino acids long. The germline CDR1 and CDR2 sequences are SEHNR and FQNEAQ (reference sequence). The V end lost 5 bases, the J end lost 4 bases, and 14 bases lay between the germline ends. CDR3 coding DNA: TGTGCCAGCAGCCATTCCAACGGGGGCACTGAAGCTTTCTTT. Translated, it gives CASSHSNGGTEAFF.

The gene calls are TRBV15 and TRBJ2-7; 9 bases line up with TRBD1. The CDR3 covers 15 residues. Germline V lookup: CDR1 LNHNV, CDR2 YYDKDF (reference sequence). V shed 1 base and J 5 bases; nucleotides not matched to a gene: 6. CDR3 coding DNA: TGTGCCACCAGCAGAGTGATACAGGGGGCGGACGAGCAGTACTTC. Translation: CATSRVIQGADEQYF.

This clonotype was counted many times. Here the CDR3 reads CSARDRGATGELFF. The CDR3 DNA reads as TGCAGTGCTAGAGATCGGGGGGCGACCGGGGAGCTGTTTTTT. This chain connects TRBV20-1 to TRBJ2-2; weak D call: TRBD2 (7 bases). Germline-derived CDR1 and CDR2 are DFQATT and SNEGSKA (reference sequence). The CDR3 spans 14 residues. Between the trimmed V and J ends, which lost 0 bases and 5 bases, there was a span of 10 bases.

This chain links TRBV29-1 with TRBJ2-3; a weak D match, TRBD2 (5 bases). The CDR3 contains 12 residues. V lost 6 bases and J lost 6, with 13 bases in between. Germline V lookup: CDR1 SQVTM, CDR2 ANQGSEA. CDR3 amino acids: CSVLELADTQYF. CDR3 DNA sequence: TGCAGCGTGCTAGAATTAGCGGATACGCAGTATTTT.

This clonotype has more than one count but fewer than ten. For the CDR3, the DNA is TGTGCCAGCAGCTTAGAAGCGGGACACCTCTACGAGCAGTACTTC. It translates to CASSLEAGHLYEQYF. The chain joins TRBV7-6 to TRBJ2-7; a possible D gene is TRBD2 (7 bases). Deletions cut 1 base from V and 3 bases from J, with 13 bases between. Germline CDR1 reads SGHVS; CDR2 reads FNYEAQ. The CDR3 runs 15 residues.

This clonotype came up many times. The genes are TRBV20-1 and TRBJ1-6; no reliable D call. The germline CDR1 and CDR2 sequences are DFQATT and SNEGSKA (reference sequence). The CDR3 is 15 amino acids. Trimming shortened V by 3 bases and J by 0 bases, and 9 bases separated the two germline ends. CDR3 sequence: CSASRRSSYNSPLHF. The CDR3 nucleotides are TGCAGTGCTAGCAGGCGAAGCTCCTATAATTCACCCCTCCACTTT.

The table lists this clonotype with many counts. V gene TRBV30 combines with J gene TRBJ1-1, with a weak D call TRBD1 (6 bases). The germline gives CDR1 GTSNPN, CDR2 SVGIG (reference sequence). The CDR3 loop spans 18 amino acids. V lost 0 bases and J lost 2, with 22 bases in between. This chain's CDR3 is CAWSVSGGLQGLNTEAFF. For the CDR3, the DNA is TGTGCCTGGAGTGTAAGTGGGGGCTTACAGGGCCTTAACACTGAAGCTTTCTTT.

V is TRBV12-3 or TRBV12-4 and J is TRBJ1-6; D unclear. Trimming removed 2 bases at V and 9 bases at J, with 5 bases between. The CDR3 is 12 residues long. The CDR3 protein is CASSLYLSPLHF. The CDR3 region has the DNA TGTGCCAGCAGTTTATACCTTTCACCCCTCCACTTT.

Only a few counts were recorded for this clonotype. The rearrangement uses TRBV6-5 and TRBJ2-7; TRBD2 aligns across 8 bases. V shed 0 bases, J shed 3 bases, and the junction held 10 bases outside the gene matches. In germline, CDR1 is MNHEY, CDR2 SVGAGI. The CDR3 has 17 residues. CDR3 nucleotide sequence: TGTGCCAGCAGTTACTCAGAACCGGGACTAGTGGGCTACGAGCAGTACTTC. This encodes CASSYSEPGLVGYEQYF.

In its sample, this clonotype was seen many times. The CDR3 protein is CASSQDVRGAYGYTF. CDR3 nucleotides: TGCGCCAGCAGCCAAGATGTCAGGGGCGCTTACGGCTACACCTTC. The chain uses TRBV4-3 and TRBJ1-2; D may be TRBD1 (6 bases). CDR3 size: 15 residues. In germline, CDR1 is LGHNA, CDR2 YSLEER. Deletions cut 0 bases from V and 8 bases from J, with 16 bases between.

The chain is built from TRBV29-1 and TRBJ1-1; D may be TRBD1 (5 bases). The V gene's germline CDR1 is SQVTM and CDR2 ANQGSEA. The CDR3 is made up of 13 amino acids. The CDR3 DNA reads as TGCCACGCCACTATAAGGGGAGACACTGAAGCTTTCTTT. This translates into CHATIRGDTEAFF.

With regard to this clonotype: A read error is possible here, since a much larger clone lies one base away. This rearrangement joins TRBV14 to TRBJ1-3; 7 bases are a match to TRBD1. J was trimmed by 4 bases and V by 0 bases; bases with no gene match: 9. The CDR3 has 17 residues. Germline CDR1 is SGHDN and CDR2 is FVKESK. Here the CDR3 DNA reads TGTGCCAGCAGCCAAGATCTGCGGAGGGGGCGAGGAAACACCATATATTTT. As protein: CASSQDLRRGRGNTIYF.